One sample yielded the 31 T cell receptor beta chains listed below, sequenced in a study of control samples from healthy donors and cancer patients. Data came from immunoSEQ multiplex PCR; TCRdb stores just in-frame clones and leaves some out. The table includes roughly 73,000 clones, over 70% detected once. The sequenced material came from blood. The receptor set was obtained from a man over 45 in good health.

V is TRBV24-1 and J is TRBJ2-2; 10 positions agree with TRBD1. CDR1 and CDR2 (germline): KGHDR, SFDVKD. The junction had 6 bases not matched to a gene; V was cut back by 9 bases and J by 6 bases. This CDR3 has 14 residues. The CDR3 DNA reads TGTGCCACCTCCAGGACAGGGGGATCCGGGGAGCTGTTTTTT. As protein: CATSRTGGSGELFF.

The DNA of the CDR3 is TGTGCCACCCTATCGGACCGGGGAGCCTACAATGAGCAGTTCTTC. This codes for CATLSDRGAYNEQFF. The rearrangement uses TRBV19 and TRBJ2-1; the D gene is possibly TRBD2 (5 bases). The V gene lost 10 bases and the J gene lost 2 bases, with 18 bases spanning the gap. CDR1 and CDR2 from the germline V gene are LNHDA and SQIVND (reference sequence). The CDR3 sequence is 15 residues long.

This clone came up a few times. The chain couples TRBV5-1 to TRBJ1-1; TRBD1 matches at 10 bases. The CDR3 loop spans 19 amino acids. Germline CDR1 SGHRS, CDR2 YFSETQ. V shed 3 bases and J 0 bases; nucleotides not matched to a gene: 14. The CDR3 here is CASSSGTGVLRVMNTEAFF. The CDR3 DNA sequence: TGCGCCAGCAGCTCCGGGACAGGGGTGCTACGGGTCATGAACACTGAAGCTTTCTTT.

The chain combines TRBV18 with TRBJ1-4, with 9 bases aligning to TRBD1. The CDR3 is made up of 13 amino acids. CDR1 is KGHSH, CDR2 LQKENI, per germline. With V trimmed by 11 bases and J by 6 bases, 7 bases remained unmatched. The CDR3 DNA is TGTGCCGCCGCGGGACAGGGCTATGAAAAACTGTTTTTT. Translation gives CAAAGQGYEKLFF. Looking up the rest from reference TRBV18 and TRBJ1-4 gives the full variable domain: NAGVMQNPRHLVRRRGQEARLRCSPMKGHSHVYWYRQLPEEGLKFMVYLQKENIIDESGMPKERFSAEFPKEGPSILRIQQVVRGDSAAYFCAAAGQGYEKLFFGSGTQLSVL.

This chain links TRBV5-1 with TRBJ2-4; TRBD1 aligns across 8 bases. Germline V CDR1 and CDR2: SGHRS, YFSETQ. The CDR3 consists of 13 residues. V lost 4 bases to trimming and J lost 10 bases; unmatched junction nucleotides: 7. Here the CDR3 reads CASSPDRVWIQYF. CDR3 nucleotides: TGCGCCAGCAGCCCGGACAGGGTATGGATTCAGTACTTC.

The CDR3 sequence is CSVEGVDETNYGYTF. The DNA for the CDR3 is TGCAGCGTTGAGGGGGTTGATGAAACAAACTATGGCTACACCTTC. The chain couples TRBV29-1 to TRBJ1-2; D possibly corresponds to TRBD1 (5 bases). CDR3 size: 15 residues. The V gene lost 3 bases and the J gene lost 2 bases, with 16 bases spanning the gap. The germline CDR1 and CDR2 sequences are SQVTM and ANQGSEA.

The CDR3 nucleotides read TGCGCCAGCAGCCAAGTCGGGCAGGGAGCCAAAAACATTCAGTACTTC. Its protein is CASSQVGQGAKNIQYF. The chain uses TRBV4-3 and TRBJ2-4; tentatively, D is TRBD1 (5 bases). V lost 1 base, J lost 0 bases, and 10 bases lay in between. Germline V gene lookup returns CDR1 LGHNA and CDR2 YSLEER. There are 16 residues in the CDR3.

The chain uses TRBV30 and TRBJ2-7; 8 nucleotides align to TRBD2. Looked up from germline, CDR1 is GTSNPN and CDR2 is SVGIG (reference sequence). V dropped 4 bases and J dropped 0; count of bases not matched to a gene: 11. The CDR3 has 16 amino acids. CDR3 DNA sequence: TGTGCCTGGACGGGAGGGAGCGGGTTTAGCTCCTACGAGCAGTACTTC. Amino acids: CAWTGGSGFSSYEQYF.

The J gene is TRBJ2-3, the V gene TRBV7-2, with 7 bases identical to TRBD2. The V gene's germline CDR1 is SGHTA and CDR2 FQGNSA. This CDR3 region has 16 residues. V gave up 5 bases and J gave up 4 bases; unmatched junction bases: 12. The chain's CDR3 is CASSPEGGRVADTQYF. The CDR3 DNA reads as TGTGCCAGCAGCCCCGAGGGCGGGAGAGTCGCAGATACGCAGTATTTT.

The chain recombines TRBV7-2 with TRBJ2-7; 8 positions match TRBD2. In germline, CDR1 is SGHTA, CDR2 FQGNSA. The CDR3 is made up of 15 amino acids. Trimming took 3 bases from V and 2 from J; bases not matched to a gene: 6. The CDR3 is CASSFRTSGTYEQYF. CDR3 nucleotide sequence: TGTGCCAGCAGCTTTCGAACTAGCGGAACCTACGAGCAGTACTTC.

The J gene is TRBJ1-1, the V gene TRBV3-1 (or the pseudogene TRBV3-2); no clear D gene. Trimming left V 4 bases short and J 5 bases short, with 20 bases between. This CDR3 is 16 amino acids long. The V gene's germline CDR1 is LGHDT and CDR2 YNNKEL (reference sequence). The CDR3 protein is CASSPRSRPRRTEAFF. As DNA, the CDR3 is TGTGCCAGCAGCCCCAGGTCCAGGCCACGGAGGACTGAAGCTTTCTTT.

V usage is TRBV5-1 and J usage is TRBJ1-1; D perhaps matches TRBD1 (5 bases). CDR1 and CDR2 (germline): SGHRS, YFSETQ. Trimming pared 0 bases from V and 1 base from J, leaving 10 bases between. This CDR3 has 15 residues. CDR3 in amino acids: CASSLAGTANTEAFF. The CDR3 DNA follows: TGCGCCAGCAGCTTGGCCGGGACGGCGAACACTGAAGCTTTCTTT.

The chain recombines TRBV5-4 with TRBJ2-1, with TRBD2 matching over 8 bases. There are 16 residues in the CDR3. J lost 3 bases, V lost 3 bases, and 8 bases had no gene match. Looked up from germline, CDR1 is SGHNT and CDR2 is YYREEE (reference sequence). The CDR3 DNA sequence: TGTGCCAGCAGCTGGGGAACAGCGGGAGTCTACAATGAGCAGTTCTTC. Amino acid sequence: CASSWGTAGVYNEQFF.

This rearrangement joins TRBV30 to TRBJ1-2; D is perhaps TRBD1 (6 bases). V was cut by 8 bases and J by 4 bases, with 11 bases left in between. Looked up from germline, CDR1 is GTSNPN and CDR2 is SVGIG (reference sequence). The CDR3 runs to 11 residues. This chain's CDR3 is CARGQFYGYTF. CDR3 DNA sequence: TGTGCCCGGGGGCAGTTCTATGGCTACACCTTC.

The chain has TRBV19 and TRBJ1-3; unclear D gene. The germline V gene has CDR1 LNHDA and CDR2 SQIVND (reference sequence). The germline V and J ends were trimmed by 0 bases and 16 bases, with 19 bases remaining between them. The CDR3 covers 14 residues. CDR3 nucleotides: TGTGCCAGTAGTATAGACCCTACGACCCTTCAGTGGTATTTT. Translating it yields CASSIDPTTLQWYF.

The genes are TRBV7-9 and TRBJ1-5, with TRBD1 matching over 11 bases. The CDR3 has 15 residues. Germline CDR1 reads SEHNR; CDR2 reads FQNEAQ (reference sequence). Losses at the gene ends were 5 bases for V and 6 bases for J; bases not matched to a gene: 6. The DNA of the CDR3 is TGTGCCAGCAGCGCCGGGGACAGGGGGGGTCAGCCCCAGCATTTT. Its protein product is CASSAGDRGGQPQHF.

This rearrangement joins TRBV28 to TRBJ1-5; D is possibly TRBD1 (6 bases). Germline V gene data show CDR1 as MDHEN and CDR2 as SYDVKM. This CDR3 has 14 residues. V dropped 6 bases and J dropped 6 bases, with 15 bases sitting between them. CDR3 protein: CASRSPGGVQPQHF. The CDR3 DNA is TGTGCCAGCAGATCCCCTGGGGGCGTTCAGCCCCAGCATTTT.

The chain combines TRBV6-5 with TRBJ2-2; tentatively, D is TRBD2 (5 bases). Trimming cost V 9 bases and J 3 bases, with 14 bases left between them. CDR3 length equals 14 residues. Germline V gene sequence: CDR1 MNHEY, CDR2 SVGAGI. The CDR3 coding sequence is TGTGCCAGTAGTCGGGGTCTCGACACCGGGGAGCTGTTTTTT. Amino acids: CASSRGLDTGELFF.

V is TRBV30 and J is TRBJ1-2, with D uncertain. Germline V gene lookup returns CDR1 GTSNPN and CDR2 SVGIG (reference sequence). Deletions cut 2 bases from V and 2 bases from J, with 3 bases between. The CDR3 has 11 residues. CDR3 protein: CAWSPNYGYTF. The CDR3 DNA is TGTGCCTGGAGTCCGAACTATGGCTACACCTTC.

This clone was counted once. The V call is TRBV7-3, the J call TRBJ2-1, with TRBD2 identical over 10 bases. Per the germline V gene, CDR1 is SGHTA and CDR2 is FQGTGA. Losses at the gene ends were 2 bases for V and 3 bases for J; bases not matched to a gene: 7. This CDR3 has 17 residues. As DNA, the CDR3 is TGTGCCAGCAGCTTAGTCCTAGCGGGGGCTAACTACAATGAGCAGTTCTTC. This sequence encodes CASSLVLAGANYNEQFF. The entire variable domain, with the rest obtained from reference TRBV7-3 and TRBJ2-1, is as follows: GAGVSQTPSNKVTEKGKYVELRCDPISGHTALYWYRQSLGQGPEFLIYFQGTGAADDSGLPNDRFFAVRPEGSVSTLKIQRTERGDSAVYLCASSLVLAGANYNEQFFGPGTRLTVL.

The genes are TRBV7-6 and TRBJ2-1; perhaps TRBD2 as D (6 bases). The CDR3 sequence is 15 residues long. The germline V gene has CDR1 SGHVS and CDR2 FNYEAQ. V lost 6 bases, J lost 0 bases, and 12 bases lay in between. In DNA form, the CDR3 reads TGTGCCAGCAGTATTAGCGGCGGCTCCTACAATGAGCAGTTCTTC. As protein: CASSISGGSYNEQFF.

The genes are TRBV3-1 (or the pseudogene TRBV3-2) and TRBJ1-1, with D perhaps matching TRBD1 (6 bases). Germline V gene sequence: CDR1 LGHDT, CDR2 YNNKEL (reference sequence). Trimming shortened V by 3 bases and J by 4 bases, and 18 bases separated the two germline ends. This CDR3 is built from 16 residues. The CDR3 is CASSQGSGGEVTEAFF. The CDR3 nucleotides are TGTGCCAGCAGCCAGGGGTCGGGGGGCGAAGTCACTGAAGCTTTCTTT.

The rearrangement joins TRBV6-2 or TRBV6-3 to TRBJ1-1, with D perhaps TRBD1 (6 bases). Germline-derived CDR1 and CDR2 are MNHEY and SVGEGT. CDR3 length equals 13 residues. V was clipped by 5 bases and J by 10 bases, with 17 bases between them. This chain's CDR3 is CASSPQGREGAFF. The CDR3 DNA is TGTGCCAGCAGTCCACAGGGCAGAGAAGGAGCTTTCTTT.

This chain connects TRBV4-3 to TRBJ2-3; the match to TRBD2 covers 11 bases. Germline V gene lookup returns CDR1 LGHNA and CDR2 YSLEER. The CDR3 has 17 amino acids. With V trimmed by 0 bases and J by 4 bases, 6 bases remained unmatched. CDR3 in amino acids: CASSQDETSGTADTQYF. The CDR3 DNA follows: TGCGCCAGCAGCCAAGATGAGACTAGCGGGACTGCAGATACGCAGTATTTT.

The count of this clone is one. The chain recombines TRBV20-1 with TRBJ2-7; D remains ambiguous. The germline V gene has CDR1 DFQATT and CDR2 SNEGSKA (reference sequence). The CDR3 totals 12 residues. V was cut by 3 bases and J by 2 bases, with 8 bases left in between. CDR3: CSASLDPYEQYF. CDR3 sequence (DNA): TGCAGTGCTAGTCTTGATCCCTACGAGCAGTACTTC.

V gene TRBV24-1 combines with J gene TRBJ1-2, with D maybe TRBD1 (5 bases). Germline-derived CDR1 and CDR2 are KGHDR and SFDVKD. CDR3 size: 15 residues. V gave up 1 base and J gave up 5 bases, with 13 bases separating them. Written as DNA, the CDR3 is TGTGCCACCAGTGATTTCAGCGCAGGGCGGTATGGCTACACCTTC. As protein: CATSDFSAGRYGYTF.

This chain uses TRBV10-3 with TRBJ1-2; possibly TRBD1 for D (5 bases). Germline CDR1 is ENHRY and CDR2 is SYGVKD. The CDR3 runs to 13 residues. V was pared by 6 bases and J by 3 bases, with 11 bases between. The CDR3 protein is CAISRDGDYGYTF. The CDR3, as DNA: TGTGCCATCAGCCGGGACGGCGACTATGGCTACACCTTC.

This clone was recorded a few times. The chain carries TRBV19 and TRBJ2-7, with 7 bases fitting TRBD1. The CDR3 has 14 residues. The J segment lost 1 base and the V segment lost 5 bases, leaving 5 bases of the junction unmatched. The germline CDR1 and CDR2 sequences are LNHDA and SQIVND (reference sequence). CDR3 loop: CASSPRGTSYEQYF. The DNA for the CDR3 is TGTGCCAGTAGTCCCAGGGGGACATCCTACGAGCAGTACTTC. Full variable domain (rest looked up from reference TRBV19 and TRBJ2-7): DGGITQSPKYLFRKEGQNVTLSCEQNLNHDAMYWYRQDPGQGLRLIYYSQIVNDFQKGDIAEGYSVSREKKESFPLTVTSAQKNPTAFYLCASSPRGTSYEQYFGPGTRLTVT.

CDR3 in DNA: TGCGCCAGCAGTGAATTTGCGGACAATGAGCAGTTCTTC. Its protein product is CASSEFADNEQFF. The chain carries TRBV10-1 and TRBJ2-1, with D hard to call. V lost 3 bases, J lost 5 bases, and 8 bases lay in between. This CDR3 comprises 13 residues. Germline CDR1 WNHNN, CDR2 SYGVQD (reference sequence).

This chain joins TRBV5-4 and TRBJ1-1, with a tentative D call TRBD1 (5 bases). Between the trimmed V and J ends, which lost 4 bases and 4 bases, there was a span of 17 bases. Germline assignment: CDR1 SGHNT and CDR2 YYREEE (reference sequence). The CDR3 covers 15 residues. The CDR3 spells CASSAEGVRGTEAFF. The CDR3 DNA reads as TGTGCCAGCAGCGCCGAAGGGGTCCGAGGCACTGAAGCTTTCTTT.

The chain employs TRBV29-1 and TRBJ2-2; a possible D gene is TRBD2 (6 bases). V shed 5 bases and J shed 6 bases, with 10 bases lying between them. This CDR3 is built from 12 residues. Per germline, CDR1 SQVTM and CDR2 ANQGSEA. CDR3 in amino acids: CSVTGLPGELFF. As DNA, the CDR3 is TGCAGCGTTACGGGACTGCCCGGGGAGCTGTTTTTT.